The rows below give T cell receptor beta chains drawn from one sample of a study of CD8+CD57+ T cells in acquired aplastic anemia. TCRdb re-called the reads through MiXCR, storing one row per CDR3 protein. The sample shows roughly 80,000 distinct CDR3 sequences, roughly 72% of them seen only once. Sequencing was done on a sample of sorted CD4+, CD8+, or CD8+CD57+ T cells (not recorded which) from PBMCs. All receptors derive from a human donor with aplastic anemia. The CDR3 runs from the conserved cysteine through the conserved F or W. The order of the fields is D gene, J gene, CDR3 length, clone size, V gene, CDR3 DNA, CDR3 protein. The D gene is left open where the match is weak. A row's size may be missing; if present it is once, few, many or a size class.

>.|TRBJ1-3|13|.|TRBV19
TGTGCCAGTAGTATTGACAGAGGAAACACCATATATTTT
CASSIDRGNTIYF
>.|TRBJ2-2|15|.|TRBV2
TGTGCCAGCAGACCCGGGACAAGTGACACCGGGGAGCTGTTTTTT
CASRPGTSDTGELFF
>TRBD1|TRBJ1-6|15|few|TRBV2
TGTGCCAGCAGTTCGGAAGGGACAGGAGGATCACCCCTCCACTTT
CASSSEGTGGSPLHF
>.|TRBJ2-3|14|few|TRBV24-1
TGTGCCACCAGTTCGGCTAGAGGCACAGATACGCAGTATTTT
CATSSARGTDTQYF
>TRBD2|TRBJ2-5|15|.|TRBV19
TGTGCCAGTAGTACATCCCCAGCGGGAGTGGAGACCCAGTACTTC
CASSTSPAGVETQYF
>.|TRBJ1-2|11|.|TRBV20-1
TGCAGTGCTATGGTCCCAAATGGCTACACCTTC
CSAMVPNGYTF
>TRBD1|TRBJ1-2|12|.|TRBV7-9
TGTGCCAGCAGCGGACAGGGTTATGGCTACACCTTC
CASSGQGYGYTF
>TRBD1|TRBJ1-6|17|.|TRBV7-8
TGTGCCAGCAGCCCATCCGAGTTTTGGGACAGCAAGTCACCCCTCCACTTT
CASSPSEFWDSKSPLHF
>.|TRBJ1-2|12|once|TRBV25-1
TGTGCCAGCAGTTCCATGACGCGAGGCTACACCTTC
CASSSMTRGYTF
>.|TRBJ2-3|13|.|TRBV12-3/TRBV12-4
TGTGCCAGCAGTTTAGGACCGGAGGATACGCAGTATTTT
CASSLGPEDTQYF
>.|TRBJ2-7|14|many|TRBV9
TGTGCCAGCAGCGTAGTTCCTGTCTCCTACGAGCAGTACTTC
CASSVVPVSYEQYF
>.|TRBJ2-1|15|.|TRBV7-2
TGTGCCAGCAGCTTAGCGCAGGGGAGGTACAATGAGCAGTTCTTC
CASSLAQGRYNEQFF
>.|TRBJ1-2|13|.|TRBV3-1
TGTGCCAGCAGCCAAGAATCTTTGGTGGGCTACACCTTC
CASSQESLVGYTF
>.|TRBJ2-7|13|once|TRBV5-1
TGCGCCAGCAGCTGGGGGGGCGGCTACGAGCAGTACTTC
CASSWGGGYEQYF
>TRBD1|TRBJ2-1|15|few|TRBV15
TGTGCCACCAGCAAGGACAGGATTGGGCTCAATGAGCAGTTCTTC
CATSKDRIGLNEQFF
>TRBD1|TRBJ2-7|14|.|TRBV9
TGTGCCAGCAGTCGAAACAGGGGCCTGGACGAGCAGTACTTC
CASSRNRGLDEQYF
>TRBD2|TRBJ2-1|15|.|TRBV14
TGTGCCAGCAGCCAAGCTAGCGGGGCCAACAATGAGCAGTTCTTC
CASSQASGANNEQFF
>.|TRBJ2-5|14|.|TRBV10-3
TGTGCCAGCAGTGACGGACGGAGGCAAGAGACCCAGTACTTC
CASSDGRRQETQYF
>TRBD1|TRBJ2-5|13|.|TRBV7-2
TGTGCCAGCAGGGGACAGTACCAAGAGACCCAGTACTTC
CASRGQYQETQYF
>.|TRBJ2-1|13|few|TRBV24-1
TGTGCCACCAGGGACGGTTCCTACAATGAGCAGTTCTTC
CATRDGSYNEQFF
>TRBD1|TRBJ2-1|14|few|TRBV5-4
TGTGCCAGCAGCTTGGGACAGGGATGGAATGAGCAGTTCTTC
CASSLGQGWNEQFF
>TRBD1|TRBJ2-7|16|.|TRBV25-1
TGCGCCAGCAGCCAAGAGACTGAGACAGGGAGCTACGAGCAGTACTTC
CASSQETETGSYEQYF
>.|TRBJ2-3|15|.|TRBV24-1
TGTGCCACCAGTGATCTAGACAGCCTCACAGATACGCAGTATTTT
CATSDLDSLTDTQYF